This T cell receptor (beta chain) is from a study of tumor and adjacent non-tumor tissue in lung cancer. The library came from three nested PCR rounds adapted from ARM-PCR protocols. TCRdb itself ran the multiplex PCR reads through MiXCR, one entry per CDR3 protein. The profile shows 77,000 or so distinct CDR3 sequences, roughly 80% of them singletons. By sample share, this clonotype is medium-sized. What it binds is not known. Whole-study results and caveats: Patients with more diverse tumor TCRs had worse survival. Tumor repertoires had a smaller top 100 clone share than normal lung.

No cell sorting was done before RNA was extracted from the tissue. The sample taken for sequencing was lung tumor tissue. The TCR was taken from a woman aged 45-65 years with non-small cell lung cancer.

The CDR3 loop is CSCDGAGLYNEQFF. CDR3 DNA sequence: TGCAGCTGCGATGGGGCAGGCCTATACAATGAGCAGTTCTTC. V is TRBV29-1 and J is TRBJ2-1; tentative D call: TRBD1 (5 bases). The CDR3 is 14 amino acids. The germline V gene encodes CDR1 SQVTM and CDR2 ANQGSEA. Trimming stripped 8 bases from V and 4 bases from J, with 18 bases between.